What follows are 23 T cell receptor beta chains derived from one specimen sequenced in a study of T-cell reconstitution after alpha-beta-depleted transplantation in children. It was with unique molecular identifiers that the TCRbeta library was prepared. TCRdb fed the PCR reads into MiXCR, producing one record per CDR3 protein. The table shows around 500,000 distinct CDR3 sequences, with approximately 12% occurring only once. The sequences come from PBMCs from the stem cell graft donor, collected from the stem cell graft. The receptor set was obtained from a human donor who donated a stem cell graft to a child with combined immunodeficiency.

This clonotype was seen a handful of times. Mismatch with germline at one junction end may stem from a read error. The J gene is TRBJ1-1, the V gene TRBV9; 10 bases are shared with TRBD1. This CDR3 comprises 16 residues. Germline V CDR1 and CDR2: SGDLS, YYNGEE. The CDR3 spells CASSSHYPAGQGVKHF. The CDR3 DNA sequence: TGTGCCAGCAGCTCCCACTACCCCGCCGGACAGGGGGTAAAACACTTC.

The rearrangement links TRBV10-3 to TRBJ2-1; the match to TRBD2 covers 13 bases. Trimming at V came to 5 bases and at J to 8 bases, leaving 12 bases not matched to a gene. CDR1 ENHRY and CDR2 SYGVKD come from the germline V gene. The CDR3 totals 17 residues. The CDR3 bases are TGTGCCATCAGTTCCCCGCGAGGACTAGCGGGAGCTCATGAGCAGTTCTTC. Translation gives CAISSPRGLAGAHEQFF.

The chain joins TRBV7-9 to TRBJ1-1; D remains ambiguous. The V gene lost 1 base and the J gene lost 6 bases, with 9 bases spanning the gap. The CDR3 covers 13 residues. Germline lookup yields CDR1 SEHNR and CDR2 FQNEAQ (reference sequence). In nucleotides, the CDR3 is TGTGCCAGCAGCTTAGAGGTTCCACCTGAAGCTTTCTTT. Its translation: CASSLEVPPEAFF.

This clonotype has more than one count but fewer than ten. The J gene is TRBJ2-5, the V gene TRBV12-3 or TRBV12-4; tentative D call: TRBD2 (6 bases). The CDR3 sequence is 13 residues long. Trimming removed 8 bases at V and 4 bases at J, with 14 bases between. CDR3 in amino acids: CASGGKSRETQYF. The CDR3 DNA sequence: TGTGCCAGCGGAGGGAAAAGTCGAGAGACCCAGTACTTC.

Many counts were recorded for this clonotype. DNA of the CDR3: TGTGCCACCAGTAGTTTCAGTTCGCCGCAGTACTTC. This codes for CATSSFSSPQYF. The V and J genes are TRBV24-1 and TRBJ2-7, with no clear D. Per germline, CDR1 KGHDR and CDR2 SFDVKD. The CDR3 is made up of 12 amino acids. Trimming pared 6 bases from V and 9 bases from J, leaving 14 bases between.

This clonotype was counted only a few times. The V and J genes are TRBV29-1 and TRBJ2-3, with D unresolved. Trimming stripped 6 bases from V and 4 bases from J, with 11 bases between. In germline, CDR1 is SQVTM, CDR2 ANQGSEA. The CDR3 is made up of 12 amino acids. CDR3 coding DNA: TGCAGCGTACCAGACCCCGCAGATACGCAGTATTTT. It specifies CSVPDPADTQYF.

The rearrangement links TRBV7-2 to TRBJ2-5; 7 positions agree with TRBD2. With 6 bases clipped from V and 5 bases from J, the junction kept 9 bases outside the gene matches. Looked up from germline, CDR1 is SGHTA and CDR2 is FQGNSA. The CDR3 is 14 residues long. Here the CDR3 reads CASRVAVGGETQYF. CDR3 DNA: TGTGCCAGCAGGGTGGCAGTGGGGGGGGAGACCCAGTACTTC.

This clonotype was counted a few times. The V call is TRBV9, the J call TRBJ2-3; TRBD2 matches 7 bases. The CDR3 is made up of 18 amino acids. V shed 4 bases and J 5 bases; nucleotides not matched to a gene: 19. Germline V gene sequence: CDR1 SGDLS, CDR2 YYNGEE. Written as DNA, the CDR3 is TGTGCCAGCAGCCCACTAGCCTGGTGGGGGGGACTGGAAGATACGCAGTATTTT. It specifies CASSPLAWWGGLEDTQYF.

This rearrangement joins TRBV3-1 to TRBJ2-7; D ambiguous. Germline V gene data show CDR1 as LGHDT and CDR2 as YNNKEL (reference sequence). This CDR3 region has 14 residues. The germline V and J ends were trimmed by 1 base and 4 bases, with 11 bases remaining between them. DNA for the CDR3: TGTGCCAGCAGCCAAGGGGCAGGCGATTACGAGCAGTACTTC. This codes for CASSQGAGDYEQYF.

This clonotype was seen ten or more times. The gene calls are TRBV20-1 and TRBJ2-1; D perhaps matches TRBD1 (6 bases). Germline values: CDR1 DFQATT, CDR2 SNEGSKA (reference sequence). Trimming removed 0 bases from V and 0 bases from J, with 12 bases in between. The CDR3 has 16 residues. The CDR3 bases are TGCAGTGCTAGAGATCCCGGACAGAGCTCCTACAATGAGCAGTTCTTC. Translation gives CSARDPGQSSYNEQFF.

The chain couples TRBV29-1 to TRBJ2-1, with 7 bases fitting TRBD2. J lost 7 bases, V lost 7 bases, and 10 bases had no gene match. Germline CDR1 is SQVTM and CDR2 is ANQGSEA. The CDR3 is 13 residues long. The CDR3 loop is CSAGTILGNEQFF. Written as DNA, the CDR3 is TGCAGCGCTGGGACTATCCTAGGGAATGAGCAGTTCTTC.

This clonotype turned up a few times. This rearrangement joins TRBV6-4 to TRBJ1-5, with D tentatively TRBD1 (5 bases). Germline assignment: CDR1 MRHNA and CDR2 SNTAGT. V was shortened by 3 bases and J by 4 bases, with 13 bases between the two germline ends. The CDR3 spans 15 residues. CDR3 nucleotide sequence: TGTGCCAGCAGTGAGACCGGGACGGAGAATCAGCCCCAGCATTTT. Translation gives CASSETGTENQPQHF.

In its sample, this clonotype was seen once. V gene TRBV12-3 or TRBV12-4 combines with J gene TRBJ2-1, with 7 bases matching TRBD2. After removal of 4 bases from V and 5 bases from J, the junction contained 5 bases not matched to a gene. The CDR3 runs to 14 residues. The CDR3: CASSWGGTDNEQFF. The CDR3 DNA is TGTGCCAGCAGTTGGGGAGGGACGGACAATGAGCAGTTCTTC.

V and J are TRBV11-2 and TRBJ2-5; the match to TRBD1 covers 8 bases. Germline assignment: CDR1 SGHAT and CDR2 FQNNGV. This CDR3 region has 19 residues. Losses at the gene ends were 4 bases for V and 4 bases for J; bases not matched to a gene: 20. The DNA for the CDR3 is TGTGCCAGCAGCTCGTGGACAGGGAAGGACACCTCGATGGGAGAGACCCAGTACTTC. Protein: CASSSWTGKDTSMGETQYF.

This clonotype was observed a handful of times. This sequence joins TRBV10-3 and TRBJ2-2, with D perhaps given as TRBD1 or TRBD2 (6 bases each). There are 16 residues in the CDR3. Trimming pared 0 bases from V and 5 bases from J, leaving 13 bases between. Germline V CDR1 and CDR2: ENHRY, SYGVKD. The CDR3 DNA sequence: TGTGCCATCAGTGAGTCCCTCCAGGGGAGGACCGGGGAGCTGTTTTTT. Its translation: CAISESLQGRTGELFF.

This clonotype was found a few times. The chain is built from TRBV14 and TRBJ2-1; D not certain. V was clipped by 4 bases and J by 6 bases, with 16 bases between them. The CDR3 contains 15 residues. Per germline, CDR1 SGHDN and CDR2 FVKESK. CDR3 DNA sequence: TGTGCCAGCAGCCCGGGTGGCTTTTTACTCAATGAGCAGTTCTTC. Amino acids: CASSPGGFLLNEQFF.

This chain links TRBV5-6 with TRBJ2-7; D is unresolved. CDR1 and CDR2 (germline): SGHDT, YYEEEE. CDR3 length equals 15 residues. V was pared by 2 bases and J by 5 bases, with 17 bases between. The CDR3 DNA is TGTGCCAGCAGCTTAGGGCAGCCCTGGGTCAACGAGCAGTACTTC. Residues: CASSLGQPWVNEQYF.

This clonotype showed up just a few times. The genes are TRBV28 and TRBJ2-4; no reliable D call. The V end lost 2 bases, the J end lost 2 bases, and 7 bases lay between the germline ends. This CDR3 is 14 amino acids long. Germline V CDR1 and CDR2: MDHEN, SYDVKM. The chain's CDR3 is CASSLQWPKNIQYF. Here the CDR3 DNA reads TGTGCCAGCAGTTTACAGTGGCCCAAAAACATTCAGTACTTC. Together with reference TRBV28 and TRBJ2-4, the CDR3 gives the full variable domain: DVKVTQSSRYLVKRTGEKVFLECVQDMDHENMFWYRQDPGLGLRLIYFSYDVKMKEKGDIPEGYSVSREKKERFSLILESASTNQTSMYLCASSLQWPKNIQYFGAGTRLSVL.

The rearrangement uses TRBV6-5 and TRBJ2-3; possible D gene TRBD1, 6 bases. The CDR3 is 15 amino acids. Trimming left V 2 bases short and J 4 bases short, with 13 bases between. Germline V gene sequence: CDR1 MNHEY, CDR2 SVGAGI. The CDR3 bases are TGTGCCAGCAGTTACCAGGGGCAGGGTTCAGATACGCAGTATTTT. It yields the protein CASSYQGQGSDTQYF.

The rearrangement joins TRBV11-2 to TRBJ2-3, with 10 bases fitting TRBD1. V lost 8 bases to trimming and J lost 2 bases; unmatched junction nucleotides: 7. Germline CDR1 and CDR2: SGHAT and FQNNGV. The CDR3 is made up of 15 amino acids. The CDR3 reads CASHLGTGATDTQYF. CDR3 DNA sequence: TGTGCCAGCCACCTCGGGACAGGGGCCACAGATACGCAGTATTTT.

The chain couples TRBV20-1 to TRBJ1-3, with D hard to call. Germline CDR1 is DFQATT and CDR2 is SNEGSKA (reference sequence). This CDR3 region has 15 residues. The V gene lost 0 bases and the J gene lost 0 bases, with 9 bases spanning the gap. The DNA for the CDR3 is TGCAGTGCTAGAGATTGGCGGAACTCTGGAAACACCATATATTTT. It translates to CSARDWRNSGNTIYF.

The table lists this clonotype with a few counts. The chain carries TRBV4-1 and TRBJ2-2; maybe TRBD2 (7 bases). The CDR3 is 17 residues long. Trimming stripped 3 bases from V and 4 bases from J, with 18 bases between. Germline V gene sequence: CDR1 MGHRA, CDR2 YSYEKL. The CDR3 spells CASSQRGGGTVTGELFF. The CDR3 region has the DNA TGCGCCAGCAGCCAGCGTGGGGGGGGCACGGTCACCGGGGAGCTGTTTTTT.

This clonotype is termed medium-sized. The V gene is TRBV12-3 or TRBV12-4, the J gene TRBJ2-1; TRBD1 or TRBD2 may be the D gene (5 bases each). V gave up 5 bases and J gave up 7 bases, with 15 bases separating them. The CDR3 is made up of 14 amino acids. The CDR3: CASSGGGLANEQFF. The CDR3 coding sequence is TGTGCCAGCAGTGGGGGTGGGCTCGCGAATGAGCAGTTCTTC.